Shown below are 26 T cell receptor beta chains from a single sample sequenced in a study of PD-L1 blockade in urothelial cancer (dated by TCRdb to the late 2010s). The method behind the library was the immunoSEQ multiplex PCR assay. As stored in TCRdb, this immuneACCESS dataset retains in-frame rearrangements with V and J assigned. A fraction of the clones does not appear; measured against another copy, unresolved V genes explain less than half of the discrepancy, and the remainder lacks a known reason. This sample lists about 45,000 clones; 88% were detected once. The ten largest clonotypes hold roughly 15% of the sample. The material was PBMCs, obtained around atezolizumab (anti-PD-L1) treatment. These receptors originate from a woman aged 60 to 75 with urothelial cancer.

The chain couples TRBV29-1 to TRBJ1-1; D is ambiguous. The CDR3 is 14 amino acids. Germline CDR1 SQVTM, CDR2 ANQGSEA. Trimming shortened V by 4 bases and J by 0 bases, and 12 bases separated the two germline ends. The CDR3 nucleotides read TGCAGCGTTGGCGGCGGGTTTATGAACACTGAAGCTTTCTTT. Its translation is CSVGGGFMNTEAFF.

The V call is TRBV4-3, the J call TRBJ1-6, with D perhaps matching TRBD1 (6 bases). The CDR3 contains 19 residues. Germline V gene data show CDR1 as LGHNA and CDR2 as YSLEER. The germline V and J ends were trimmed by 1 base and 0 bases, with 16 bases remaining between them. CDR3 DNA: TGCGCCAGCAGCCAAGGGCTTGGGCAGGACAGCTCCTATAATTCACCCCTCCACTTT. Amino acids: CASSQGLGQDSSYNSPLHF.

The rearrangement links TRBV29-1 to TRBJ2-3; 8 bases fit TRBD1. The V gene's germline CDR1 is SQVTM and CDR2 ANQGSEA. V trimming: 3 bases; J trimming: 2 bases; junction bases outside the gene matches: 1. This CDR3 contains 13 residues. CDR3 bases: TGCAGCGTTGACAGGGGGCCCACAGATACGCAGTATTTT. Protein sequence: CSVDRGPTDTQYF.

The chain links TRBV9 to TRBJ1-1; 8 bases align to TRBD1. The ends lost 0 bases at V and 5 bases at J; junction bases unmatched: 9. Germline V gives CDR1 SGDLS, CDR2 YYNGEE. CDR3 size: 16 residues. The CDR3 bases are TGTGCCAGCAGCGTAGGGGCAGGGGGCGCGGGAACTGAAGCTTTCTTT. Its protein product is CASSVGAGGAGTEAFF.

The V and J genes are TRBV2 and TRBJ1-1; 9 bases map to TRBD1. The V and J ends lost 7 bases and 4 bases, in that order; junction bases with no gene match: 10. This CDR3 has 15 residues. From germline, CDR1 is SNHLY and CDR2 FYNNEI. CDR3 sequence: CASTPRDRVFTEAFF. CDR3 bases: TGTGCCAGCACTCCCCGGGACAGGGTGTTCACTGAAGCTTTCTTT.

The rearrangement links TRBV5-1 to TRBJ1-4; 10 bases line up with TRBD1. The trim removed 0 bases at V and 6 bases at J, leaving 2 bases unmatched. The germline gives CDR1 SGHRS, CDR2 YFSETQ. CDR3 size: 15 residues. As DNA, the CDR3 is TGCGCCAGCAGCTTGGTTGGGACAGGGGATGAAAAACTGTTTTTT. Its translation is CASSLVGTGDEKLFF.

The J gene is TRBJ1-2, the V gene TRBV7-8; D not certain. Per the germline V gene, CDR1 is SGHVS and CDR2 is FQNEAQ. This CDR3 region has 12 residues. Trimming shortened V by 3 bases and J by 5 bases, and 7 bases separated the two germline ends. This CDR3 reads CASSLRGYGYTF. CDR3 bases: TGTGCCAGCAGCTTGAGAGGGTATGGCTACACCTTC.

The rearrangement joins TRBV18 to TRBJ1-1, with D possibly TRBD1 on 5 matching bases. From germline, CDR1 is KGHSH and CDR2 LQKENI. CDR3 length: 15 amino acids. Trimming removed 0 bases at V and 3 bases at J, with 11 bases between. CDR3 protein: CASSPPSRADTEAFF. CDR3 nucleotides: TGTGCCAGCTCACCACCAAGCAGGGCTGACACTGAAGCTTTCTTT.

The chain combines TRBV2 with TRBJ2-3, with D maybe TRBD2 (6 bases). Trimming removed 11 bases from V and 6 bases from J, with 18 bases in between. CDR1 SNHLY and CDR2 FYNNEI come from the germline V gene. The CDR3 runs to 13 residues. CDR3 sequence: CAGGTGKADTQYF. The CDR3 DNA reads as TGTGCCGGCGGGACGGGCAAAGCGGATACGCAGTATTTT.

The rearrangement joins TRBV7-8 to TRBJ2-1; D not certain. Germline V gene lookup returns CDR1 SGHVS and CDR2 FQNEAQ. V was trimmed by 3 bases and J by 9 bases, leaving 3 bases between them. CDR3 size: 10 residues. CDR3 in DNA: TGTGCCAGCAGCTTCAGTGAGCAGTTCTTC. Protein sequence: CASSFSEQFF.

The chain employs TRBV11-2 and TRBJ2-5; tentatively, D is TRBD1 (8 bases). Germline values: CDR1 SGHAT, CDR2 FQNNGV. Trimming stripped 4 bases from V and 5 bases from J, with 17 bases between. This CDR3 is built from 15 residues. CDR3 nucleotides: TGTGCCAGCAGCTCTAAAACAGGGGGGGAGGAGACCCAGTACTTC. Its translation: CASSSKTGGEETQYF.

J is TRBJ2-2 and V is TRBV10-2; D call uncertain. Per germline, CDR1 WSHSY and CDR2 SAAADI. CDR3 length equals 14 residues. Between the trimmed V and J ends, which lost 3 bases and 0 bases, there was a span of 5 bases. CDR3 amino acids: CASSDLANTGELFF. CDR3 DNA: TGCGCCAGCAGTGATCTAGCGAACACCGGGGAGCTGTTTTTT.

The chain uses TRBV6-5 and TRBJ1-5; D gene uncertain. The CDR3 has 15 amino acids. Between the trimmed V and J ends, which lost 0 bases and 3 bases, there was a span of 9 bases. From germline, CDR1 is MNHEY and CDR2 SVGAGI. The CDR3 here is CASSYSGGSNQPQHF. The CDR3 region has the DNA TGTGCCAGCAGTTACTCAGGAGGGTCCAATCAGCCCCAGCATTTT.

This clone has only a few counts. The chain combines TRBV4-3 with TRBJ2-2; 8 bases match TRBD2. CDR1 is LGHNA, CDR2 YSLEER, per germline. The CDR3 length is 13 residues. With V trimmed by 2 bases and J by 9 bases, 2 bases remained unmatched. The CDR3 DNA is TGCGCCAGCAGCCAAATAGCGGGGAGGGAGCTGTTTTTT. Translated: CASSQIAGRELFF.

Notes on this clone: A read error may produce the germline difference seen at one junction end. V gene TRBV5-4 combines with J gene TRBJ2-1; 10 bases agree with TRBD2. Looked up from germline, CDR1 is SGHNT and CDR2 is YYREEE (reference sequence). The CDR3 loop spans 13 amino acids. DNA for the CDR3: TGTGCCGGCAGCTATAGCGGGGGGAAGGAGCAGTTCTTC. Translation gives CAGSYSGGKEQFF.

A few counts support this clone. The chain employs TRBV5-6 and TRBJ2-1; 7 nucleotides match TRBD2. The CDR3 loop spans 15 amino acids. Unmatched junction bases numbered 5, after V lost 1 base and J lost 4 bases. The germline V gene encodes CDR1 SGHDT and CDR2 YYEEEE. The CDR3 DNA sequence: TGTGCCAGCAGCTTGTGGCGGGAGCAATACAATGAGCAGTTCTTC. Encoded protein: CASSLWREQYNEQFF.

The V gene is TRBV7-6, the J gene TRBJ2-7, with a tentative D call TRBD1 (5 bases). The CDR3 runs to 19 residues. CDR1 SGHVS and CDR2 FNYEAQ come from the germline V gene. Trimming took off 1 base at V and 4 bases at J, with 26 bases between the two ends. Here the CDR3 reads CASSLDIGWAGPPLYEQYF. CDR3 bases: TGTGCCAGCAGCTTAGATATTGGTTGGGCAGGGCCTCCTCTATACGAGCAGTACTTC.

The chain employs TRBV12-5 and TRBJ2-3; 10 nucleotides align to TRBD2. The CDR3 is 15 amino acids. V dropped 6 bases and J dropped 3; count of bases not matched to a gene: 6. CDR1 is LGHNT and CDR2 is FRNRAP in the germline V gene. The CDR3 spells CASGGSGGATDTQYF. The CDR3 DNA follows: TGTGCTAGTGGCGGCAGCGGGGGGGCAACAGATACGCAGTATTTT. The full variable domain, with the rest looked up from reference TRBV12-5 and TRBJ2-3, is DARVTQTPRHKVTEMGQEVTMRCQPILGHNTVFWYRQTMMQGLELLAYFRNRAPLDDSGMPKDRFSAEMPDATLATLKIQPSEPRDSAVYFCASGGSGGATDTQYFGPGTRLTVL.

This clone appeared once. V usage is TRBV5-1 and J usage is TRBJ2-2; 10 bases fit TRBD2. The CDR3 sequence is 13 residues long. J lost 8 bases, V lost 4 bases, and 2 bases had no gene match. Germline V gene lookup returns CDR1 SGHRS and CDR2 YFSETQ. In DNA form, the CDR3 reads TGCGCCAGCAGCGAACTAGCGGGAGGGGAGCTGTTTTTT. This sequence encodes CASSELAGGELFF.

The chain links TRBV15 to TRBJ2-3; no definite D call. CDR1 and CDR2 from the germline V gene are LNHNV and YYDKDF (reference sequence). CDR3 size: 15 residues. Trimming cost V 6 bases and J 1 base, with 14 bases left between them. CDR3 sequence (DNA): TGTGCCACCAGTGTGTGGGCCTGGGGCACAGATACGCAGTATTTT. Its protein product is CATSVWAWGTDTQYF.

This clone was recorded a few times. The chain uses TRBV25-1 and TRBJ1-1; TRBD1 agrees at 11 bases. Losses at the gene ends were 4 bases for V and 1 base for J; bases not matched to a gene: 2. Germline V lookup: CDR1 MGHDK, CDR2 SYGVNS. There are 15 residues in the CDR3. This CDR3 is CASSGTGGQNTEAFF. DNA of the CDR3: TGTGCCAGCAGTGGGACAGGGGGCCAGAACACTGAAGCTTTCTTT.

The rearrangement joins TRBV6-5 to TRBJ2-6; no clear D. The CDR3 has 12 amino acids. The V end was cut by 5 bases, the J end by 4 bases, with 3 bases between. CDR1 is MNHEY, CDR2 SVGAGI, per germline. In DNA, the CDR3 is TGTGCCAGCAGTCAAGGGGCCAACGTCCTGACTTTC. It translates to CASSQGANVLTF.

The CDR3 DNA reads as TGTGCCAGCAGCTTGGCTAGCGGGATGGTCACAGATACGCAGTATTTT. This codes for CASSLASGMVTDTQYF. The chain is built from TRBV5-4 and TRBJ2-3, with TRBD2 matching over 9 bases. This CDR3 has 16 amino acids. The trim removed 0 bases at V and 2 bases at J, leaving 4 bases unmatched. Looked up from germline, CDR1 is SGHNT and CDR2 is YYREEE (reference sequence).

The chain combines TRBV19 with TRBJ2-1; TRBD2 aligns across 11 bases. The germline V gene has CDR1 LNHDA and CDR2 SQIVND (reference sequence). The junction had 7 bases not matched to a gene; V was cut back by 6 bases and J by 0 bases. The length of the CDR3 is 17 residues. The CDR3 region is CASRRSGRASSYNEQFF. CDR3 coding DNA: TGTGCCAGTAGACGTAGCGGGAGGGCAAGCTCCTACAATGAGCAGTTCTTC.

CDR3 loop: CASGRDRDQPQHF. The CDR3 coding sequence is TGTGCCAGTGGGAGGGACAGGGATCAGCCCCAGCATTTT. V and J are TRBV19 and TRBJ1-5, with TRBD1 matching 9 bases. Germline V gives CDR1 LNHDA, CDR2 SQIVND (reference sequence). Trimming removed 8 bases from V and 5 bases from J; junction bases left unmatched: 4. The length of the CDR3 is 13 residues.

CDR3 loop: CASSLRTGRTGELFF. CDR3 coding DNA: TGTGCCAGCAGCCTCCGGACAGGTCGCACCGGGGAGCTGTTTTTT. This chain connects TRBV7-2 to TRBJ2-2; 7 nucleotides align to TRBD1. The CDR3 totals 15 residues. The V gene end was trimmed by 5 bases and the J gene end by 4 bases; junction bases not matched to a gene: 7. Germline CDR1 and CDR2: SGHTA and FQGNSA.